The present entry profiles one T cell receptor beta chain with its context. What it binds is unknown. The V and J ends lost 0 bases and 3 bases respectively, with 11 bases between them. Germline CDR1 and CDR2: SGHAT and FQNNGV. The CDR3 totals 15 residues. Assay: immunoSEQ multiplex PCR; the TCRdb copy retains only in-frame clones and omits some. Found here are some 25,000 clones, less than 85% of them singletons; the top ten hold about 3%. The data originate from a study of PD-1 blockade in mismatch repair-deficient tumors. Findings and caveats of the study: Rapid post-treatment expansion, then contraction, generally preceding radiologic response, marked tumor-resident clones.

The sequence was obtained from an adult with mismatch repair-deficient cancer. The genes are TRBV11-2 and TRBJ1-1; tentative D call: TRBD1 (6 bases). Sequences were derived from PBMCs, sampled before pembrolizumab treatment. The CDR3 is CASSLDRYRDTEAFF. Written as DNA, the CDR3 is TGTGCCAGCAGCTTAGATCGGTACAGGGACACTGAAGCTTTCTTT. The full variable domain, rest sourced from reference TRBV11-2 and TRBJ1-1, is EAGVAQSPRYKIIEKRQSVAFWCNPISGHATLYWYQQILGQGPKLLIQFQNNGVVDDSQLPKDRFSAERLKGVDSTLKIQPAKLEDSAVYLCASSLDRYRDTEAFFGQGTRLTVV.